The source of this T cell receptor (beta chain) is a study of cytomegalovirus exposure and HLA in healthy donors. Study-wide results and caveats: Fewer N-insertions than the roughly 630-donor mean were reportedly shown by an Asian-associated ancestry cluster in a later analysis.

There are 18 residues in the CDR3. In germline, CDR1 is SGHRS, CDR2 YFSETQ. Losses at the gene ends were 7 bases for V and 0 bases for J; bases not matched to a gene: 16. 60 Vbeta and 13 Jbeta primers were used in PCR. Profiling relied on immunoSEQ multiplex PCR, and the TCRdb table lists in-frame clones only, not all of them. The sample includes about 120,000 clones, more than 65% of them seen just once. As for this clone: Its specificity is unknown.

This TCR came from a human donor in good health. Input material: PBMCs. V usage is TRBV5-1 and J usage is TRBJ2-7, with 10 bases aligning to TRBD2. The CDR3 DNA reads TGCGCCAGCGGGTCTGGGACTAGCGTTGGTCAGGCCTCCTACGAGCAGTACTTC. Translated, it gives CASGSGTSVGQASYEQYF.